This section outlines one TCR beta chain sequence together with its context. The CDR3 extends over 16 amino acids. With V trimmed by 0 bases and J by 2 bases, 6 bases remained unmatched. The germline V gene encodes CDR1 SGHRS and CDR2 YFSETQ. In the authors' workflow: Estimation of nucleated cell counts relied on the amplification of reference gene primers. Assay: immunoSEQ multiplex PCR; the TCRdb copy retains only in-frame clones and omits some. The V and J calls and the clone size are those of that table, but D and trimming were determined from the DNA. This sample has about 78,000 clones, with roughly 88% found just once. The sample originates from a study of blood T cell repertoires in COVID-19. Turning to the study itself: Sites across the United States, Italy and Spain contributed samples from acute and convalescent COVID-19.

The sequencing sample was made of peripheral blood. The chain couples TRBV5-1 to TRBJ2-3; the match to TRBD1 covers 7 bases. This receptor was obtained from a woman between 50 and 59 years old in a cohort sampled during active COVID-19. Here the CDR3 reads CASSLGPGQNTDTQYF. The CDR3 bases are TGCGCCAGCAGCTTGGGGCCGGGACAGAACACAGATACGCAGTATTTT.